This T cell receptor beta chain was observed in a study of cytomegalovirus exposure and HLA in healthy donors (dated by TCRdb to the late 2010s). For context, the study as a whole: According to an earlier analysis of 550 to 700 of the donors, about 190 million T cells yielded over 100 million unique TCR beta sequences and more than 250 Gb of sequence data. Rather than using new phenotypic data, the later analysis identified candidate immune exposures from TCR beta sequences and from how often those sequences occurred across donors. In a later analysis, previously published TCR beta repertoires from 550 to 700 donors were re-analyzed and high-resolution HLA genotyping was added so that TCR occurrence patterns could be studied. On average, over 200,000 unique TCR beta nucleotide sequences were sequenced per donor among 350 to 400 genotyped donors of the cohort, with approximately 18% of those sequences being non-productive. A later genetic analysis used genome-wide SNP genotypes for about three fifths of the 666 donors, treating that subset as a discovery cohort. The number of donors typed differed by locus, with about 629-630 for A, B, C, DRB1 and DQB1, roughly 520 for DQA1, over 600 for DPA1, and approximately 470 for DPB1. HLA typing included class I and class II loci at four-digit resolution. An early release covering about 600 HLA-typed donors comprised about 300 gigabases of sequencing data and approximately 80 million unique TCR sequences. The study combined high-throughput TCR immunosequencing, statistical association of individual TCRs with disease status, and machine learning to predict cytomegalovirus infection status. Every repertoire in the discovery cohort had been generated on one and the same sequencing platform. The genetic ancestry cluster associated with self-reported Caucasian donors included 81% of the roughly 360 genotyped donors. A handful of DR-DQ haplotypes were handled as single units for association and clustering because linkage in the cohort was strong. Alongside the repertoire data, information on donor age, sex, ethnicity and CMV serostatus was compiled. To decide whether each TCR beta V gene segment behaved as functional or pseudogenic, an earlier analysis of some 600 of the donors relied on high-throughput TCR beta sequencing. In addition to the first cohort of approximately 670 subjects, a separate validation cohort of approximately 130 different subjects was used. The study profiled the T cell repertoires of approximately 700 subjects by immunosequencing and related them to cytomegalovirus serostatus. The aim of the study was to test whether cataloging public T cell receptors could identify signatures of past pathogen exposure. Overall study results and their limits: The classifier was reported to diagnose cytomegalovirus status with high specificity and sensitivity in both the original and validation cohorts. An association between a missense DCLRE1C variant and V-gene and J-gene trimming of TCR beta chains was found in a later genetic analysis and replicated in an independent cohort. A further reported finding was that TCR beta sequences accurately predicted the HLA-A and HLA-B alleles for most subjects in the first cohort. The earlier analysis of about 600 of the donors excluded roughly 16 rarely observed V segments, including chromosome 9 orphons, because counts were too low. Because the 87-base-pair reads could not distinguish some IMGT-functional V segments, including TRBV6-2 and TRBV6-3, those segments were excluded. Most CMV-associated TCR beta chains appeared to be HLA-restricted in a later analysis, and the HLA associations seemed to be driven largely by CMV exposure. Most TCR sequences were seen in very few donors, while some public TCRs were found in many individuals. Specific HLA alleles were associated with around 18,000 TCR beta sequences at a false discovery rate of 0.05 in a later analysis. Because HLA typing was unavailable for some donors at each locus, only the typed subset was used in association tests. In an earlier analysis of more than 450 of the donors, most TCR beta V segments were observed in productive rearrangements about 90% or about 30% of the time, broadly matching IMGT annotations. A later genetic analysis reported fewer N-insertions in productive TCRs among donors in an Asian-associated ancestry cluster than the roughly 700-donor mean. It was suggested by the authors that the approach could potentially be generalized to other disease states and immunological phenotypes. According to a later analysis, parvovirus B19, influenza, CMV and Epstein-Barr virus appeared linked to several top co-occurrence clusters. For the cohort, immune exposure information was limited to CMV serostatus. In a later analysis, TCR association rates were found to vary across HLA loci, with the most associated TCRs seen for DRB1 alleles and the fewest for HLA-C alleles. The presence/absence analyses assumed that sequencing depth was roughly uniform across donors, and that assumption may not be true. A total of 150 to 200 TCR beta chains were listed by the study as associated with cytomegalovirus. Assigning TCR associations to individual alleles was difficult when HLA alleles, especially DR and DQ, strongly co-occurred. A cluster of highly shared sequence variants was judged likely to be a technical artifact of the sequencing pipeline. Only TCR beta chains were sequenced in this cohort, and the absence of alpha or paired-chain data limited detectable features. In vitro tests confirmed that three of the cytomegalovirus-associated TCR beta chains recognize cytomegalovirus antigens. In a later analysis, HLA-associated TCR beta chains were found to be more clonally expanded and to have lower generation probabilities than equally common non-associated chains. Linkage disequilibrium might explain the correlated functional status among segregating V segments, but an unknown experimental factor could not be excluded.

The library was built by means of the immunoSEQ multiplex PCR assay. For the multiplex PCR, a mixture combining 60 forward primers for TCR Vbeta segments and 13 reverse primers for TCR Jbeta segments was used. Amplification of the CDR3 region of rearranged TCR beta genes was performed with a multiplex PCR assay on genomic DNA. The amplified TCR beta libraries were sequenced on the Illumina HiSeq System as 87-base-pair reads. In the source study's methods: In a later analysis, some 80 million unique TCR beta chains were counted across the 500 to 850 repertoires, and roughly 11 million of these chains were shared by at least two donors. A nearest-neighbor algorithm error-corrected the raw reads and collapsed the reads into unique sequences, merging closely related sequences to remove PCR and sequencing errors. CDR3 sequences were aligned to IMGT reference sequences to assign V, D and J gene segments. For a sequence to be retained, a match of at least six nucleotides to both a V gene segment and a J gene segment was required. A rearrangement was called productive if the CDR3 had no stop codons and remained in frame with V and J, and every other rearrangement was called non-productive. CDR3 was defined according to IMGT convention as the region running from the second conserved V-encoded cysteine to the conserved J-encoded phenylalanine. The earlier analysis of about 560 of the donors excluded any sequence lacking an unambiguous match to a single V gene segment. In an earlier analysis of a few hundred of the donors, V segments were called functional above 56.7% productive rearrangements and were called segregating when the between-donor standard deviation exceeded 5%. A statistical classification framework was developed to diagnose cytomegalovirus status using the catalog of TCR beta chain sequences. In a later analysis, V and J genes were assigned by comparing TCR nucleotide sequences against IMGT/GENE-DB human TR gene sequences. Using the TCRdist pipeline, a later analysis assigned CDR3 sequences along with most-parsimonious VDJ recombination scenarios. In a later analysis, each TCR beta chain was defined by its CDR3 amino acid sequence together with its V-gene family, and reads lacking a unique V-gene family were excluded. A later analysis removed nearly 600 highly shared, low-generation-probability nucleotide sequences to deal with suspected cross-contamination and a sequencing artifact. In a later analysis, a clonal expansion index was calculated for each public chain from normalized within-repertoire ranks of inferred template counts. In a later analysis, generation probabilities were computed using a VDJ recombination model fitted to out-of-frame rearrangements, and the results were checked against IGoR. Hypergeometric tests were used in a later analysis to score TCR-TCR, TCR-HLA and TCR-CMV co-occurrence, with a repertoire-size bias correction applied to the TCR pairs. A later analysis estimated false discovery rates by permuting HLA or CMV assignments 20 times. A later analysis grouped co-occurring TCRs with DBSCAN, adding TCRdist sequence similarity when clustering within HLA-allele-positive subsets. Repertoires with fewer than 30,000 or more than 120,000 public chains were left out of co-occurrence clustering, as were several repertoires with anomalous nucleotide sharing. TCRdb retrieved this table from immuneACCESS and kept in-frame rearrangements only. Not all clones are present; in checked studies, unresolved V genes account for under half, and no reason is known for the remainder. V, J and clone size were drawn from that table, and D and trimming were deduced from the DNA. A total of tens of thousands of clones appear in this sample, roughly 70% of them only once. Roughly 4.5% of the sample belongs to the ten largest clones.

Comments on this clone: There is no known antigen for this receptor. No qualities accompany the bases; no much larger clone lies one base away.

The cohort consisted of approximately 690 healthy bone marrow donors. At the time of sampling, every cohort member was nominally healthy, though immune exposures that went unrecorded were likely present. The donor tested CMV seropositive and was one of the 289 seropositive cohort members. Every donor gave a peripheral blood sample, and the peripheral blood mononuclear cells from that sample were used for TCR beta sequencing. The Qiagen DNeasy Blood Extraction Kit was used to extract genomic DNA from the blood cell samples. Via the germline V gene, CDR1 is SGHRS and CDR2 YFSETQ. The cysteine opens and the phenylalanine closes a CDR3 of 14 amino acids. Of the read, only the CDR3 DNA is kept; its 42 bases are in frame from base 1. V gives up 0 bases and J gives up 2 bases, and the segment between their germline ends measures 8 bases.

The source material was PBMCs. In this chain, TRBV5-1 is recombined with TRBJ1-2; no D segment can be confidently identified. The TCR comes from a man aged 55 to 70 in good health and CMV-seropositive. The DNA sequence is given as TGCGCCAGCAGCTTGGGTCTGTTGAACTATGGCTACACCTTC. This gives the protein CASSLGLLNYGYTF.